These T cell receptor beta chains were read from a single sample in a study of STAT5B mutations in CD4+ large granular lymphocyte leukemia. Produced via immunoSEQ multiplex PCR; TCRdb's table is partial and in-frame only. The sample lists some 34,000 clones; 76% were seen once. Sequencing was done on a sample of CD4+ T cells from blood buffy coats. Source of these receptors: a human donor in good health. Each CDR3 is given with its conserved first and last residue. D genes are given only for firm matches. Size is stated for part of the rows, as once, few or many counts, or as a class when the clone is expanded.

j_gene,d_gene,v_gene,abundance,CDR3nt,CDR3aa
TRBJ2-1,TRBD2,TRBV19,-,TGTGCCAGTAGAGGGCGGGGGGGCTCCTACAATGAGCAGTTCTTC,CASRGRGGSYNEQFF
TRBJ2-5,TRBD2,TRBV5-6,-,TGTGCCAGCAGCTTTAGGACTAGCGGGAGGGCAGGGGAGACCCAGTACTTC,CASSFRTSGRAGETQYF
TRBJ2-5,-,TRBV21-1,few,TGTGCCAGCAGCATTAGGAGCGAAGAGACCCAGTACTTC,CASSIRSEETQYF
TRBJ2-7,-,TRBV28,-,TGTGCCAGCACCACGACTGGCGACGAGCAGTACTTC,CASTTTGDEQYF
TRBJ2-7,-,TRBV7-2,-,TGTGCCAGCAGCTTACTCCCCTACAGCTCCTACGAGCAGTACTTC,CASSLLPYSSYEQYF
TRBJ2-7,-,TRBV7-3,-,TGTGCCAGCAGCTACCGTGACAGACCCTCTGCCTACGAGCAGTACTTC,CASSYRDRPSAYEQYF
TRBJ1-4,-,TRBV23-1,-,TGCGCCAGCAGTCAGTCGACCGGACTCCTCAATTTTGCCTTTGAAAAACTGTTTTTT,CASSQSTGLLNFAFEKLFF
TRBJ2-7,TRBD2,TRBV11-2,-,TGTGCCAGCAGCTCTGGACACCGCGGGGGCTACGAGCAGTACTTC,CASSSGHRGGYEQYF
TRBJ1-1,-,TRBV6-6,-,TGTGCCAGCAGTTATCGGACGGCGAACACTGAAGCTTTCTTT,CASSYRTANTEAFF
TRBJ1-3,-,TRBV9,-,TGTGCCAGCAGCGTAGCCGGGTGGAGGGGTGCTGGAAACACCATATATTTT,CASSVAGWRGAGNTIYF
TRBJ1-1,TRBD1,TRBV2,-,TGTGCCAGCAGTGGGCCAGGGACAGGGGACACTGAAGCTTTCTTT,CASSGPGTGDTEAFF
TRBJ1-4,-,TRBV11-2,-,TGTGCCAGCAGCCGAGGTGAAAAACTGTTTTTT,CASSRGEKLFF
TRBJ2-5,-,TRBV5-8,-,TGTGCCAGCAGCTCCCAAAAGGCCCAAGAGACCCAGTACTTC,CASSSQKAQETQYF
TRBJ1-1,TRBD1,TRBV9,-,TGTGCCAGCAGCACCAGGGACAGGGTGAACACTGAAGCTTTCTTT,CASSTRDRVNTEAFF
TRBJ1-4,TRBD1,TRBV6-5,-,TGTGCCAGCAGTTCCGGGACAGGGGGTCTAGGAGAAAAACTGTTTTTT,CASSSGTGGLGEKLFF
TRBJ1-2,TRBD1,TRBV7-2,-,TGTGCCAGCAGCTTAGATGACAGGGGTTATGGCTACACCTTC,CASSLDDRGYGYTF
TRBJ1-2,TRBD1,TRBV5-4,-,TGTGCCAGCAGCTCCCCGGGACAGGGATACTATGGCTACACCTTC,CASSSPGQGYYGYTF
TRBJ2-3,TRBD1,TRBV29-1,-,TGCAGCGCGCGGACAGGGGGAGTAGGGGATACGCAGTATTTT,CSARTGGVGDTQYF
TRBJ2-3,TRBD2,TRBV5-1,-,TGCGCCAGCAGCCTGGGAAGCGGGAGTCGCGATACGCAGTATTTT,CASSLGSGSRDTQYF
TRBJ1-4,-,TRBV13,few,TGTGCCAGCAGCCCCCGCCGCGGGGAAAAACTGTTTTTT,CASSPRRGEKLFF
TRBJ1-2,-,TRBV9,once,TGTGCCAGCAGCGCCCAGGGGACATCCTTAACTAACTATGGCTACACCTTC,CASSAQGTSLTNYGYTF
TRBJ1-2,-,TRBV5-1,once,TGCGCCAGCAGCACTGTCTACCCCGGGACACCGTATGGCTACACCTTC,CASSTVYPGTPYGYTF
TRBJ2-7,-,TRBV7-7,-,TGTGCTAGCAGTGAATACGAGCAGTACTTC,CASSEYEQYF
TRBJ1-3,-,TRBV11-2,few,TGTGCCAGCAGCCGTATGGGAAGGACAGCTGGAAACACCATATATTTT,CASSRMGRTAGNTIYF
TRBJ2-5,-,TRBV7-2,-,TGTGCCAGCAGCTTAGTGCTAGCCCAAGAGACCCAGTACTTC,CASSLVLAQETQYF
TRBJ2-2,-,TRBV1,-,TGCACCAGCAGCCACGGAGGACAGGGGCACACCGGGGAGCTGTTTTTT,CTSSHGGQGHTGELFF
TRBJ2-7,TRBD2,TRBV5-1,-,TGCGCCAGCAGCTTTACCGGACTAGCGGGACCCCAAGGCGAGCAGTACTTC,CASSFTGLAGPQGEQYF
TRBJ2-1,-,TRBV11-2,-,TGTGCCAGCAGCTTGGAGGACTTAGCGAATGAGCAGTTCTTC,CASSLEDLANEQFF
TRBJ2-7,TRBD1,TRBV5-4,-,TGTGCCAGCAGCGGCGGACAGGGTAGCACCTCCTACGAGCAGTACTTC,CASSGGQGSTSYEQYF
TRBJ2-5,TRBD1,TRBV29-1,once,TGCAGCGTGGGACAGGGCCAAGAGACCCAGTACTTC,CSVGQGQETQYF
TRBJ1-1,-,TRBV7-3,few,TGTGCCAGCAGCCCCCAGGGGATGAACACTGAAGCTTTCTTT,CASSPQGMNTEAFF
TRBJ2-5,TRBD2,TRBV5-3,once,TGTGCCAGAAGCTTGTCACCGGGGGGTAGCGGAGGGGTCCAAGAGACCCAGTACTTC,CARSLSPGGSGGVQETQYF
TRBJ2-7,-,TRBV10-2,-,TGCGCCAGCAGTGCCGGGACGGGGACCTACGAGCAGTACTTC,CASSAGTGTYEQYF
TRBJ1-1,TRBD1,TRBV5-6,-,TGTGCCAGCAGTTGGGACAGGACTGAAGCTTTCTTT,CASSWDRTEAFF
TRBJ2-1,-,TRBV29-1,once,TGCAGGGCCCAAAGGGGGGTCGGGGTCAATGAGCAGTTCTTC,CRAQRGVGVNEQFF
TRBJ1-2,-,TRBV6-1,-,TGTGCCAGCAGTGAAGGGGGTTGGGGCTACACCTTC,CASSEGGWGYTF
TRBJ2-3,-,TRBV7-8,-,TGTGCCAGCAGCTTAGTGAGCGGGAGCACAGATACGCAGTATTTT,CASSLVSGSTDTQYF
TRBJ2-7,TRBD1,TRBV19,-,TGTGCCAGTAGTATAGAACAGGGGACCTACGAGCAGTACTTC,CASSIEQGTYEQYF
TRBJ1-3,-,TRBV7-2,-,TGTGCCAGCAGCTCCAGTTTGACGGCGAGCTCTGGAAACACCATATATTTT,CASSSSLTASSGNTIYF
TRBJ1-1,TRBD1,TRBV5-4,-,TGTGCCAGCAGCTGGGGACAGATGACCATGAACACTGAAGCTTTCTTT,CASSWGQMTMNTEAFF
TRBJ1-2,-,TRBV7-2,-,TGTGCCAGCAGCTTAGAATTGGGGGCCTACACCTTC,CASSLELGAYTF
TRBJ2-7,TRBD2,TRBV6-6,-,TGTGCCAGCAGCAGACTAGCGGGAGTTGAATACGAGCAGTACTTC,CASSRLAGVEYEQYF
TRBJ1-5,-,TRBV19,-,TGTGCCAGTAGTATCACGGGCAGGGGTCTGAGCAATCAGCCCCAGCATTTT,CASSITGRGLSNQPQHF
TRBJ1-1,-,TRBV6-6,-,TGTGCCAGCAACTTCCTGGGCACTGAAGCTTTCTTT,CASNFLGTEAFF
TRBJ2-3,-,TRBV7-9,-,TGTGCCAGCAGTCGTGATTCGGGGGCCTATACGCAGTATTTT,CASSRDSGAYTQYF
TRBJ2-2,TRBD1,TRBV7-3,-,TGTGCCAGCAGCTTAGAGGGGGCACACACCGGGGAGCTGTTTTTT,CASSLEGAHTGELFF
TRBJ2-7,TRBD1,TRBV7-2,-,TGTGCCAGCAGCACAAAATCAGGGACAGGTGGCTACGAGCAGTACTTC,CASSTKSGTGGYEQYF
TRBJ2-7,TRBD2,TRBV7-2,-,TGTGCCAGCAGCTTGAGTAGCGGGAGTCGGGACGAGCAGTACTTC,CASSLSSGSRDEQYF
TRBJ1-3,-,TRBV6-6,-,TGTGCCAGCAGTAGGACATCTCCAAGCTCTGGAAACACCATATATTTT,CASSRTSPSSGNTIYF
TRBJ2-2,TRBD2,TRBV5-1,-,TGCGCCAGCAGCCCGGGAGCGGGGGCGAACACCGGGGAGCTGTTTTTT,CASSPGAGANTGELFF
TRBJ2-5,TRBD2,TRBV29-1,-,TGCAGCGTCGGGACTAGCGGGAGTTCAGAGACCCAGTACTTC,CSVGTSGSSETQYF
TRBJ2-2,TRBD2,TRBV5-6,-,TGTGCCAGCAGCTCTTGGACTAGCGGGGGGAGTCTAACCGGGGAGCTGTTTTTT,CASSSWTSGGSLTGELFF
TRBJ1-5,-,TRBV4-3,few,TGCGCCAGCAGCCAAGAAAGGGGGGAGCCCCAGCATTTT,CASSQERGEPQHF
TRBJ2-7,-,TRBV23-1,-,TGCGCCAGCAGTCAATCTAGGCGGCAGGGCAAGGACGAGCAGTACTTC,CASSQSRRQGKDEQYF
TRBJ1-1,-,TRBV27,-,TGTGCCAGCAGTGACAGTCCATTTGAAGCTTTCTTT,CASSDSPFEAFF